Following are 8 T cell receptor beta chains from one sample sequenced in a study of cytomegalovirus exposure and HLA in healthy donors. Primers for the PCR totalled 60 Vbeta and 13 Jbeta. The protocol was immunoSEQ multiplex PCR, while the TCRdb copy is restricted to in-frame clones and leaves out a portion. The sample carries tens of thousands of clones, roughly 67% recorded once. The sample comprised PBMCs. These receptors came from a man aged 40-50 years in good health and CMV-seropositive.

V and J are TRBV7-9 and TRBJ2-7, with TRBD1 identical over 7 bases. This CDR3 has 16 residues. The germline CDR1 and CDR2 sequences are SEHNR and FQNEAQ (reference sequence). The V gene end was trimmed by 0 bases and the J gene end by 2 bases; junction bases not matched to a gene: 7. CDR3 sequence: CASSLAGEGATYEQYF. The DNA for the CDR3 is TGTGCCAGCAGCTTAGCCGGAGAGGGGGCTACCTACGAGCAGTACTTC.

As concerns this clone: The junction does not match germline at one end; this may be a read error. The genes are TRBV18 and TRBJ2-5; the match to TRBD1 covers 7 bases. CDR3 length: 14 amino acids. In germline, CDR1 is KGHSH, CDR2 LQKENI. The CDR3 DNA follows: TGTGCCAGCTCGCCACAGGGGCTCCAAGAGACCCAGTACTTC. Translation: CASSPQGLQETQYF.

In regard to this clone: One end of the junction varies from germline; a read error may be responsible. In DNA form, the CDR3 reads TGTGCCAGCAGCCACGCAACTGGAGCTTTCTTT. This gives the protein CASSHATGAFF. The chain combines TRBV28 with TRBJ1-1; D is ambiguous. Per germline, CDR1 MDHEN and CDR2 SYDVKM. This CDR3 comprises 11 residues.

This chain connects TRBV5-1 to TRBJ2-3; 8 nucleotides match TRBD1. Germline assignment: CDR1 SGHRS and CDR2 YFSETQ. After removal of 2 bases from V and 5 bases from J, the junction contained 1 base not matched to a gene. The CDR3 spans 13 residues. Written as DNA, the CDR3 is TGCGCCAGCAGCTTCACAGGGGGAGATACGCAGTATTTT. It translates to CASSFTGGDTQYF.

The rearrangement uses TRBV2 and TRBJ1-5; weak D call: TRBD1 (5 bases). The CDR3 spans 12 residues. Trimming pared 6 bases from V and 9 bases from J, leaving 12 bases between. In germline, CDR1 is SNHLY, CDR2 FYNNEI. CDR3 in amino acids: CASSQGIMPQHF. CDR3 bases: TGTGCCAGCAGCCAGGGAATTATGCCCCAGCATTTT.

This chain links TRBV28 with TRBJ1-2; perhaps TRBD1 as D (5 bases). The CDR3 is 14 amino acids. Germline V gene data show CDR1 as MDHEN and CDR2 as SYDVKM. V lost 4 bases to trimming and J lost 6 bases, with 15 bases between them. The CDR3 reads CASSSIGPTDGYTF. The CDR3 DNA reads as TGTGCCAGCAGTTCAATAGGCCCGACAGATGGCTACACCTTC.

This clone was detected a few times. The CDR3 sequence is CASSPPMVPYEQYF. The CDR3 DNA follows: TGTGCCAGCAGCCCCCCTATGGTCCCCTACGAGCAGTACTTC. This chain links TRBV7-8 with TRBJ2-7; D remains unclear. The V and J ends lost 5 bases and 2 bases respectively, with 13 bases between them. CDR3 length: 14 residues. CDR1 is SGHVS and CDR2 is FQNEAQ in the germline V gene.

J is TRBJ1-3 and V is TRBV6-1, with 7 bases that match TRBD1. Looked up from germline, CDR1 is MNHNS and CDR2 is SASEGT. The CDR3 length is 15 residues. The V and J ends lost 5 bases and 1 base, in that order; junction bases with no gene match: 5. CDR3 in DNA: TGTGCCAGCAGTCGACAGGGTATGTCTGGAAACACCATATATTTT. Its translation is CASSRQGMSGNTIYF.